This is a list of T cell receptor beta chains from one sample in a study of radiotherapy plus CTLA-4 blockade in lung cancer. Profiling relied on immunoSEQ multiplex PCR, and the TCRdb table lists in-frame clones only, not all of them. The sample holds around 45,000 clones, over 60% seen once. Source: peripheral blood, taken from a patient treated with radiotherapy plus ipilimumab. These receptors were obtained from a human donor with non-small cell lung cancer who had a partial response to radiotherapy plus ipilimumab. Each CDR3 is given with its conserved first and last residue. A D gene is named only where the DNA matches it firmly. Clone size is given for some rows only: seen once, a few or many times, or a class if the clone is expanded.

- | TRBJ2-3 | TRBV9 | - | TGTGCCAGCAGCGTAGAGCTGTCCGCAGATACGCAGTATTTT | CASSVELSADTQYF
- | TRBJ1-6 | TRBV30 | many | TGTGCCTGGATGGGGGGAGGTAATTCACCCCTCCACTTT | CAWMGGGNSPLHF
- | TRBJ2-5 | TRBV5-1 | - | TGCGCCAGCAGCGGAAACCTCAGGGGGTTGAACGGAGGGGAGACCCAGTACTTC | CASSGNLRGLNGGETQYF
TRBD1 | TRBJ1-5 | TRBV5-4 | - | TGTGCCAGCAGCGAAGGGACAGGGGGGAATGGCAATCAGCCCCAGCATTTT | CASSEGTGGNGNQPQHF
TRBD1 | TRBJ2-1 | TRBV4-1 | - | TGCGCCAGCAGCTCAGCGGGACAGGGGTTATCGGAGCAGTTCTTC | CASSSAGQGLSEQFF
TRBD2 | TRBJ2-1 | TRBV13 | - | TGTGCCAGCAGCTTCGCTCCAGGACTAGCGTCCTCTGAGCAGTTCTTC | CASSFAPGLASSEQFF
- | TRBJ1-1 | TRBV4-1 | - | TGCGCCAGCAGCCTTCGGGTGGGCACTGAAGCTTTCTTT | CASSLRVGTEAFF
TRBD1 | TRBJ1-1 | TRBV18 | - | TGTGCCAGCTCACCGACAGGGGGCGAGGGGACTGAAGCTTTCTTT | CASSPTGGEGTEAFF
TRBD2 | TRBJ2-3 | TRBV18 | - | TGTGCCAGCTCACCCCTGGGTAGCGGGGCGACAGATACGCAGTATTTT | CASSPLGSGATDTQYF
TRBD2 | TRBJ2-3 | TRBV19 | few | TGTGCCAGTAGTACCCTGGCGGGAGGAGGGGCAGATACGCAGTATTTT | CASSTLAGGGADTQYF
- | TRBJ2-1 | TRBV10-3 | - | TGTGCCATCAGTGAGAGGGGGGGGAGCTCCTACAATGAGCAGTTCTTC | CAISERGGSSYNEQFF
TRBD1 | TRBJ1-4 | TRBV6-1 | once | TGTGCCAGCAGTGCCCGACAGGGTCAGTCGAAACTGTTTTTT | CASSARQGQSKLFF
TRBD1 | TRBJ1-1 | TRBV5-4 | many | TGTGCCAGCAGCTCGACGGACAGGGGAGAGACTGAAGCTTTCTTT | CASSSTDRGETEAFF
TRBD1 | TRBJ1-1 | TRBV19 | - | TGTGCCAGTAGTCTAGGCTTCCGGACAGGGGGGACTGAAGCTTTCTTT | CASSLGFRTGGTEAFF
- | TRBJ2-1 | TRBV1 | once | TGCACCAGCAGCCTCCACATGACAGGAAACGAGCAGTTCTTC | CTSSLHMTGNEQFF
TRBD2 | TRBJ2-7 | TRBV4-1 | - | TGCGCCAGCAGCCTCGGGAGAGGAACTAGCGGGACATACGAGCAGTACTTC | CASSLGRGTSGTYEQYF
TRBD1 | TRBJ2-7 | TRBV5-6 | - | TGTGCCAGCAGCCGGGACAGGGTCTCCTACGAGCAGTACTTT | CASSRDRVSYEQYF
- | TRBJ2-7 | TRBV2 | - | TGTGCCAGCAGACAGGCCGGTCGAGAATACGAGCAGTACTTC | CASRQAGREYEQYF
TRBD2 | TRBJ2-3 | TRBV7-3 | few | TGTGCCAGCAGCTTACTGGGGGGGGCGGGAGGGCCAGATACGCAGTATTTT | CASSLLGGAGGPDTQYF
- | TRBJ2-6 | TRBV30 | - | TGTGCCTGGAGTGTACATGGCTCTGGGGCCAACGTCCTGACTTTC | CAWSVHGSGANVLTF
TRBD2 | TRBJ2-5 | TRBV9 | - | TGTGCCAGCAGTAGCGGGGAGACCCAGTACTTC | CASSSGETQYF
TRBD1 | TRBJ1-2 | TRBV6-1 | - | TGTGCCAGCAGTTATCAAGGGGGCTGGTATGGCTACACCTTC | CASSYQGGWYGYTF
TRBD1 | TRBJ1-6 | TRBV5-1 | - | TGCGCCAGCAGCCAGGGGGATACTAATTCACCCCTCCACTTT | CASSQGDTNSPLHF
TRBD1 | TRBJ1-2 | TRBV7-2 | - | TGTGCCAGCACCTTGGGACAGGTCTATGGCTACACCTTC | CASTLGQVYGYTF
TRBD1 | TRBJ2-3 | TRBV10-3 | - | TGTGCCATCAGTAGGGACAGGGGAGGTCGCGGGAGGCTGGGCACAGATACGCAGTATTTT | CAISRDRGGRGRLGTDTQYF
TRBD1 | TRBJ2-5 | TRBV5-1 | - | TGCGCCAGCTCCGGGACAGGGACAAAGACCCAGTACTTC | CASSGTGTKTQYF
- | TRBJ1-1 | TRBV6-5 | - | TGTGCCAGCAGAGCGCCACAGGGATCGGGGACTGAAGCTTTCTTT | CASRAPQGSGTEAFF